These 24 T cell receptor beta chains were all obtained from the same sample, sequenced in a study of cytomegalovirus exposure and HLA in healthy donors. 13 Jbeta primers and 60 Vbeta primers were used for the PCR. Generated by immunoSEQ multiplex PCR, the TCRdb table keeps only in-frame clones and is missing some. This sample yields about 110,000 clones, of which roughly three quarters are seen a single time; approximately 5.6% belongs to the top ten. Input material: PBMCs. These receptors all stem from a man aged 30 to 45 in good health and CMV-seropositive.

In DNA, the CDR3 is TGTGCCAGCAGTTACTCAGGGGGATCTCGCTCACCCCTCCACTTT. Translated: CASSYSGGSRSPLHF. The chain is built from TRBV6-5 and TRBJ1-6; TRBD1 is a possible D gene (6 bases). The germline V gene has CDR1 MNHEY and CDR2 SVGAGI. V gave up 0 bases and J gave up 10 bases, with 13 bases separating them. The CDR3 covers 15 residues.

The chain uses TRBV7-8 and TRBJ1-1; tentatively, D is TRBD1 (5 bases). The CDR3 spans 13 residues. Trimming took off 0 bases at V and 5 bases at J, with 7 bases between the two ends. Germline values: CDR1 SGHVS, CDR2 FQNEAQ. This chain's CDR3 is CASSLARVTEAFF. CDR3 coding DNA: TGTGCCAGCAGCTTAGCCAGGGTGACTGAAGCTTTCTTT.

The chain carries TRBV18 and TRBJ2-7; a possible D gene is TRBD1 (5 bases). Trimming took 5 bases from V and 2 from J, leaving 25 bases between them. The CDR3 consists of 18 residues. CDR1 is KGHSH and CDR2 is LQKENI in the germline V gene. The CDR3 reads CASSKPPPRLAGTYEQYF. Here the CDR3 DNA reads TGTGCCAGCTCAAAACCCCCACCGCGGTTGGCAGGGACCTACGAGCAGTACTTC.

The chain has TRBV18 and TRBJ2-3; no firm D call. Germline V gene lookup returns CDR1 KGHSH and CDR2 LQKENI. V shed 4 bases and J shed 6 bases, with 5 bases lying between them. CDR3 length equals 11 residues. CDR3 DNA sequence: TGTGCCAGCTCACACGAGGATACGCAGTATTTT. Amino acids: CASSHEDTQYF. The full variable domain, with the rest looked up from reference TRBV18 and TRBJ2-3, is NAGVMQNPRHLVRRRGQEARLRCSPMKGHSHVYWYRQLPEEGLKFMVYLQKENIIDESGMPKERFSAEFPKEGPSILRIQQVVRGDSAAYFCASSHEDTQYFGPGTRLTVL.

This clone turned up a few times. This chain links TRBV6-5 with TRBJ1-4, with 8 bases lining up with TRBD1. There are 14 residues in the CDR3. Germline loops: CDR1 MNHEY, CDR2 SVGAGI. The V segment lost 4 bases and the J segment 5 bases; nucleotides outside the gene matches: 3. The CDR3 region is CASSSRTGNEKLFF. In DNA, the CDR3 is TGTGCCAGCAGTTCTCGGACAGGGAATGAAAAACTGTTTTTT.

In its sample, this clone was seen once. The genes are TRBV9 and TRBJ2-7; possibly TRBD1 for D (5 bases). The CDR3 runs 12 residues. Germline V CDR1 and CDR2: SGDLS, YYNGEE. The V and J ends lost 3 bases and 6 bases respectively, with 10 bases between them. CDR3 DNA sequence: TGTGCCAGCAGCGGGCAGGGTGGCGAGCAGTACTTC. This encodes CASSGQGGEQYF. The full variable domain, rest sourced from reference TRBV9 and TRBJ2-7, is DSGVTQTPKHLITATGQRVTLRCSPRSGDLSVYWYQQSLDQGLQFLIQYYNGEERAKGNILERFSAQQFPDLHSELNLSSLELGDSALYFCASSGQGGEQYFGPGTRLTVT.

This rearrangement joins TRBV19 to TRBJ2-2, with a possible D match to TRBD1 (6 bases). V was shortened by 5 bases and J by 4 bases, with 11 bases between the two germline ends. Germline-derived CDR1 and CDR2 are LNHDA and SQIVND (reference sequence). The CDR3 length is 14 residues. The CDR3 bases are TGTGCCAGTAGTTCACAGGGATTCACCGGGGAGCTGTTTTTT. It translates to CASSSQGFTGELFF.

The CDR3, as DNA: TGTGCCAGCTCACCAAGTATGCAGGGGCGGGAGACCCAGTACTTC. It translates to CASSPSMQGRETQYF. The gene calls are TRBV18 and TRBJ2-5; a weak D match, TRBD1 (6 bases). The CDR3 length is 15 residues. V gave up 2 bases and J gave up 5 bases, with 15 bases separating them. In germline, CDR1 is KGHSH, CDR2 LQKENI. The variable domain in full, with the rest retrieved from reference TRBV18 and TRBJ2-5, is NAGVMQNPRHLVRRRGQEARLRCSPMKGHSHVYWYRQLPEEGLKFMVYLQKENIIDESGMPKERFSAEFPKEGPSILRIQQVVRGDSAAYFCASSPSMQGRETQYFGPGTRLLVL.

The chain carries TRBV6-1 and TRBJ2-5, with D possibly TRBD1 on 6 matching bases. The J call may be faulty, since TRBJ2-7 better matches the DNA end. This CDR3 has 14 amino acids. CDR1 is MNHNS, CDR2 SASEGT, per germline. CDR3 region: CASSEVPGAYEQYF. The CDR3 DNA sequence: TGTGCCAGCAGTGAAGTACCAGGGGCCTACGAGCAGTACTTC.

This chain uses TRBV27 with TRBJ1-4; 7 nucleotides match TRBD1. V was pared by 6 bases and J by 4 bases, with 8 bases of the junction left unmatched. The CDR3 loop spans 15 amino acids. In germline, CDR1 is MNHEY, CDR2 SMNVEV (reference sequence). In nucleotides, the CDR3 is TGTGCCAGCAGCCCCAACAGGGGCCTTAATGAAAAACTGTTTTTT. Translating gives CASSPNRGLNEKLFF.

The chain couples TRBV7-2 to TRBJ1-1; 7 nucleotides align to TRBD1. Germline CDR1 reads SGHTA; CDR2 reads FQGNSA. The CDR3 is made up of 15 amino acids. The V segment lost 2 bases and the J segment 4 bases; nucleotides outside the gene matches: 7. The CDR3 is CASSLNGRGLTEAFF. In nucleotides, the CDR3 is TGTGCCAGCAGCTTAAACGGAAGGGGGCTCACTGAAGCTTTCTTT. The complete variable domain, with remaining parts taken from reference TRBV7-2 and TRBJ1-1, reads GAGVSQSPSNKVTEKGKDVELRCDPISGHTALYWYRQSLGQGLEFLIYFQGNSAPDKSGLPSDRFSAERTGGSVSTLTIQRTQQEDSAVYLCASSLNGRGLTEAFFGQGTRLTVV.

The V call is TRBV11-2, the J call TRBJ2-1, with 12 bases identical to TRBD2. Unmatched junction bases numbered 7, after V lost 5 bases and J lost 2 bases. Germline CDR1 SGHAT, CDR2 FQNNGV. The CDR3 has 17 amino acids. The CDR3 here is CASSDWTSGAPYNEQFF. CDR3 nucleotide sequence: TGTGCCAGCAGCGACTGGACTAGCGGGGCCCCCTACAATGAGCAGTTCTTC.

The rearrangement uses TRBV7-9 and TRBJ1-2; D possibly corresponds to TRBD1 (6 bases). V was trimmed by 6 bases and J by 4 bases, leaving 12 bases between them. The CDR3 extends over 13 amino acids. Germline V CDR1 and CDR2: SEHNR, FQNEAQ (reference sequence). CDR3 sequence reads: CASSQQGSYGYTF. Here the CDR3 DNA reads TGTGCCAGCAGTCAACAGGGAAGCTATGGCTACACCTTC.

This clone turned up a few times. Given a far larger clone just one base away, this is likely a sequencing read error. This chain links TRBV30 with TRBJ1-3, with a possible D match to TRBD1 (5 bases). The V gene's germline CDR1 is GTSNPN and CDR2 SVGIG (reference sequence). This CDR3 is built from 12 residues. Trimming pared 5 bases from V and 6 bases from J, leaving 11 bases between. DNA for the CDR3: TGTGCCTGGGGGACTACTGCAAACACCATATATTTT. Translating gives CAWGTTANTIYF.

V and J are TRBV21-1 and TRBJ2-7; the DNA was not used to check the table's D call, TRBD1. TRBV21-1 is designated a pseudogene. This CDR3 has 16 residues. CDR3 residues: CASSKAPQGRSSEQYF. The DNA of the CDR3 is TGTGCCAGCAGCAAAGCGCCCCAGGGAAGGTCGTCCGAGCAGTACTTC.

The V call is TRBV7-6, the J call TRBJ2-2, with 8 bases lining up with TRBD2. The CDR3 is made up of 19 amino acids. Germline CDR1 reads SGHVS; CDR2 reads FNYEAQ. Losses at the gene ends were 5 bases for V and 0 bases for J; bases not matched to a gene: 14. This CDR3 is CASSPYELAALTNTGELFF. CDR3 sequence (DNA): TGTGCCAGCAGCCCCTACGAACTAGCGGCCCTGACGAACACCGGGGAGCTGTTTTTT.

Here the CDR3 DNA reads TGTGCCAGCAGTTACGGACGGGGAGATACTGAAGCTTTCTTT. It is translated as CASSYGRGDTEAFF. The chain carries TRBV6-5 and TRBJ1-1; D remains ambiguous. Germline V gene sequence: CDR1 MNHEY, CDR2 SVGAGI. V lost 2 bases, J lost 5 bases, and 12 bases lay in between. The CDR3 contains 14 residues.

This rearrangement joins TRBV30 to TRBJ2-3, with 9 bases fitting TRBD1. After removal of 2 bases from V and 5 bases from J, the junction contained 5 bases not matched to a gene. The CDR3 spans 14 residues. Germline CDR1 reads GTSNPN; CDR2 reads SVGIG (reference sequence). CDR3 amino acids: CAWSPQGAEDTQYF. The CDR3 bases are TGTGCCTGGAGTCCACAGGGGGCCGAAGATACGCAGTATTTT.

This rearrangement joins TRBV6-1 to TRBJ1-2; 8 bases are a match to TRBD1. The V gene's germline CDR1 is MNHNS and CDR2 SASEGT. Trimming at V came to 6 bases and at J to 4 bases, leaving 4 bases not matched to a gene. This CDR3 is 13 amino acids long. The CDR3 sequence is CASSQQGGYGYTF. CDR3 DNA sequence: TGTGCCAGCAGCCAACAGGGGGGCTATGGCTACACCTTC.

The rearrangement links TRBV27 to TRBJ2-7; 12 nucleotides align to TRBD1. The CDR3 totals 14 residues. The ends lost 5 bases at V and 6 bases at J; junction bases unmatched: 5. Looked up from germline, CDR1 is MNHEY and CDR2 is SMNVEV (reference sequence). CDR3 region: CASSKGQGAGEQYF. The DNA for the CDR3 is TGTGCCAGCAGTAAGGGACAGGGGGCAGGCGAGCAGTACTTC.

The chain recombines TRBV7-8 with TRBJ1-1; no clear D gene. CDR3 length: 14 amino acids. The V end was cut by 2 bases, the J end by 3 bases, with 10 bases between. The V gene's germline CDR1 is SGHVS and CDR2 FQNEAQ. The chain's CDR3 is CASSLSGFYTEAFF. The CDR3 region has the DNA TGTGCCAGCAGCTTATCCGGGTTTTACACTGAAGCTTTCTTT.

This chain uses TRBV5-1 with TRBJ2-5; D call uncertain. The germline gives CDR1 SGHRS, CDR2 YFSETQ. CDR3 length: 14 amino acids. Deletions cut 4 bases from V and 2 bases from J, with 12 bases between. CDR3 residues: CASSPEVAQETQYF. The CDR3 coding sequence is TGCGCCAGCAGCCCCGAGGTGGCTCAAGAGACCCAGTACTTC. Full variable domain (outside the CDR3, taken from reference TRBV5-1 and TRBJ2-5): KAGVTQTPRYLIKTRGQQVTLSCSPISGHRSVSWYQQTPGQGLQFLFEYFSETQRNKGNFPGRFSGRQFSNSRSEMNVSTLELGDSALYLCASSPEVAQETQYFGPGTRLLVL.

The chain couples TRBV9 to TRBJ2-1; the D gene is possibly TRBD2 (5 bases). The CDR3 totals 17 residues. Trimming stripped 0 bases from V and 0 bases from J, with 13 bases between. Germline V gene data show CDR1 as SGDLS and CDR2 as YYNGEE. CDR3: CASSVGPPGSSYNEQFF. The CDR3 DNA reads TGTGCCAGCAGCGTAGGTCCGCCGGGGAGCTCCTACAATGAGCAGTTCTTC.

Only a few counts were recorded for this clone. The CDR3 nucleotides read TGTGCCAGCAGCCCTACCACAGGGGCCACCTACAATGAGCAGTTCTTC. This codes for CASSPTTGATYNEQFF. The chain uses TRBV7-9 and TRBJ2-1; TRBD1 matches at 7 bases. V lost 5 bases and J lost 2; bases outside the gene matches: 9. This CDR3 spans 16 amino acids. Germline CDR1 reads SEHNR; CDR2 reads FQNEAQ (reference sequence).